This is a list of T cell receptor beta chains from one sample in a study of T-cell memory formation after mild COVID-19. MiXCR was run by TCRdb on the 5' RACE reads, yielding one entry per CDR3 protein. The table includes tens of thousands of distinct CDR3 sequences, 8% to 10% detected once. Sequenced material: PBMCs or a T cell subset sorted from them (not recorded which). The receptors were sampled from an adult woman who had mild COVID-19 (a few samples of this study predate the infection). Cell type and time point are not known. Each CDR3 is given with its conserved first and last residue.

cdr3_length	v_call	cdr3_aa
15	TRBV10-3	CAISATGTGGEGYTF
13	TRBV11-2	CASRRDSTDTQYF
15	TRBV20-1	CSARDGRGETNEQFF
15	TRBV5-5	CASSQDRVDRSPLHF
14	TRBV19	CASSTGQGANVLTF
13	TRBV15	CATSRGKVETQYF
16	TRBV28	CASLSRSGTGFLEQYF
12	TRBV18	CASSPGSTEAFF
14	TRBV5-1	CASGTGDSQETQYF
12	TRBV2	CASRTGQGGYTF
14	TRBV7-6	CASRLDRTNSPLHF
17	TRBV23-1	CASSQSTRVKANEKLFF
14	TRBV11-2	CASSSLSTNYGYTF
15	TRBV7-9	CASNSEGRGLYEQYF
15	TRBV10-3	CAISSGTEGNQPQHF
16	TRBV30	CAWSGMIVSNTGELFF
13	TRBV6-5	CASSYDGYNEQFF
13	TRBV20-1	CSARDRHTYGYTF
13	TRBV5-1	CASRSDSTDTQYF
16	TRBV7-7	CASTSGKDSQLYGYTF
16	TRBV6-2/TRBV6-3	CASSYEAWGRNQPQHF
18	TRBV15	CATSRGRSASGRTYEQYF
14	TRBV9	CASSADGSGNTIYF
16	TRBV5-1	CASSPRQGFDTGELFF
17	TRBV4-1	CASSQDPAGSLTGELFF
15	TRBV24-1	CATSEGTSGVQTQYF
20	TRBV3-1	CASSSRGPPAPGQGINEQFF
15	TRBV12-3/TRBV12-4	CASRTQGASYNEQFF
15	TRBV2	CASSEDQGLHYGYTF
18	TRBV7-2	CASSTRRGGRADSYEQYF
15	TRBV4-1	CASSQDNSAAGTQYF
12	TRBV20-1	CSAPDIVYGYTF
13	TRBV18	CASSPPNEETQYF
15	TRBV5-1	CASSGSGALSYEQYF
16	TRBV12-5	CASGPSKGRAFDEQFF
14	TRBV24-1	CATSLPDRDNEQFF
17	TRBV25-1	CASSEPSSQAGEREQFF
13	TRBV19	CASSSYGDQPQHF
14	TRBV12-3/TRBV12-4	CASTGGVFQETQYF
15	TRBV27	CASVVGGGGENEQFF
11	TRBV30	CAWRGNYEQYF
15	TRBV7-2	CASSLVRDREGKLFF
14	TRBV24-1	CATSRTSGDGTQYF
12	TRBV5-4	CASSTALDTQYF
15	TRBV15	CATSRDSPVNTEAFF
15	TRBV12-3/TRBV12-4	CASSLESGRAREQYF
15	TRBV12-3/TRBV12-4	CASSLGLAGGAEQFF
19	TRBV6-6	CASSYSGGRGPASTDTQYF
16	TRBV20-1	CSASHPSGRGYNEQFF
17	TRBV11-2	CASSPRGGDIAKNIQYF
14	TRBV13	CASSLNRGMETQYF
15	TRBV5-1	CASSSGTGGYNEQFF
16	TRBV20-1	CSARARDRGWSTEAFF